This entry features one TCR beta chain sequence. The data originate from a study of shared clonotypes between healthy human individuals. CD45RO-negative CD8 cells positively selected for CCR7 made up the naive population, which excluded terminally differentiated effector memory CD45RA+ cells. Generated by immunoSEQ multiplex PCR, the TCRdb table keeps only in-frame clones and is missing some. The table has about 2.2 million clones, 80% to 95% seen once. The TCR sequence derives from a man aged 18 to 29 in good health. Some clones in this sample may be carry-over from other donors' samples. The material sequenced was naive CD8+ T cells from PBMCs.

In DNA, the CDR3 is TGTGCCAGCAGTTTACTGCTGAGGCAGGGGGCATCCTACAATGAGCAGTTCTTC. Amino acid sequence: CASSLLLRQGASYNEQFF. The rearrangement uses TRBV28 and TRBJ2-1; 8 nucleotides align to TRBD1. The CDR3 loop spans 18 amino acids. The V and J ends lost 2 bases and 1 base, in that order; junction bases with no gene match: 10. Per the germline V gene, CDR1 is MDHEN and CDR2 is SYDVKM.